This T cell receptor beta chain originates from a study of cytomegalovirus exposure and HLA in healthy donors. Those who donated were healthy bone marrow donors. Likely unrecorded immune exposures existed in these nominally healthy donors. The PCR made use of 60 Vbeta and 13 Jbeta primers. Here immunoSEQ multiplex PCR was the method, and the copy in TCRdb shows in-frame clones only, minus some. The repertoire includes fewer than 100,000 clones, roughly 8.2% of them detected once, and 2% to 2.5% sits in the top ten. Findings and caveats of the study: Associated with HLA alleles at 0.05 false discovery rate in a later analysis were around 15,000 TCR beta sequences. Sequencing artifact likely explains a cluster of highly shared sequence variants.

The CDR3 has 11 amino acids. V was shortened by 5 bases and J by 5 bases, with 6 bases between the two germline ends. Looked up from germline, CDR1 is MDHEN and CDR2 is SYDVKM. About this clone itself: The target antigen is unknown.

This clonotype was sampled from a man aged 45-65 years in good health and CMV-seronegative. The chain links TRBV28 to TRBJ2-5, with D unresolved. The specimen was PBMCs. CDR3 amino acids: CASSLGETQYF. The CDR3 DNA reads TGTGCCAGCAGTCTAGGCGAGACCCAGTACTTC.